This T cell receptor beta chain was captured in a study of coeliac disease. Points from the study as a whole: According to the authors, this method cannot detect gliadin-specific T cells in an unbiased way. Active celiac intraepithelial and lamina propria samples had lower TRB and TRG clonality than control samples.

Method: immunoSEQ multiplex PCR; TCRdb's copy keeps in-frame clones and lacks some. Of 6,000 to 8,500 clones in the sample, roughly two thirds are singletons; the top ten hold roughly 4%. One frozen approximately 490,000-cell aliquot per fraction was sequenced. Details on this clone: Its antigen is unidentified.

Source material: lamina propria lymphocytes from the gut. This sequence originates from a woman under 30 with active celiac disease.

CDR3: CASRTRELVYNEQFF. CDR3 coding DNA: TGTGCCAGCCGAACGAGGGAACTGGTCTACAATGAGCAGTTCTTC. The chain carries TRBV7-9 and TRBJ2-1, with D possibly being TRBD2 (5 bases). The germline V and J ends were trimmed by 8 bases and 3 bases, with 17 bases remaining between them. This CDR3 has 15 residues. Germline V gives CDR1 SEHNR, CDR2 FQNEAQ (reference sequence).